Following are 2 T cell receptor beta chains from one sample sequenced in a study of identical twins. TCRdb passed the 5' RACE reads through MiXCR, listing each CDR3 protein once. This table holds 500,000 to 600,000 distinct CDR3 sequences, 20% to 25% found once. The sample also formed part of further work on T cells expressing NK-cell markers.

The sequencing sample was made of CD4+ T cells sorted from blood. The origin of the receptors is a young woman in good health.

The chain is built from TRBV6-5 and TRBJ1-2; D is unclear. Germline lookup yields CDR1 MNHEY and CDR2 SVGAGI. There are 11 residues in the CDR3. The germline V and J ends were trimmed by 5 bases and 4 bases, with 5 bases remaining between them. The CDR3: CASSTSYGYTF. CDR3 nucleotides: TGTGCCAGCAGTACCAGCTATGGCTACACCTTC.

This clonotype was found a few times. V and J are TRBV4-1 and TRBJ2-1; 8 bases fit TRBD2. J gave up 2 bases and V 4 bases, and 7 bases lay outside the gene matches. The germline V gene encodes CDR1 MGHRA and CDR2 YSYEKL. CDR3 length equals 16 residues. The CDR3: CASSLAGGLTYNEQFF. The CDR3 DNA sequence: TGCGCCAGCAGCCTCGCGGGGGGCCTAACCTACAATGAGCAGTTCTTC.